What follows describes a single TCR beta chain. Per germline, CDR1 LGHNA and CDR2 YSLEER. This CDR3 has 13 residues. V lost 6 bases and J lost 4, with 12 bases in between. This entry is derived from a study of technical replicates of blood from four donors. Sequencing used immunoSEQ multiplex PCR; TCRdb keeps in-frame clones, though not all of them. The sample records tens of thousands of clones, approximately 88% being singletons. The clonotype originates from a human donor in good health. Some clones in this sample may be carry-over from other donors' samples. The chain joins TRBV4-3 to TRBJ2-5; maybe TRBD2 (6 bases). Sequencing was carried out using PBMCs. The CDR3 DNA reads TGCGCCAGCAGTCCCGGGACTTTAGAGACCCAGTACTTC. Residues: CASSPGTLETQYF.